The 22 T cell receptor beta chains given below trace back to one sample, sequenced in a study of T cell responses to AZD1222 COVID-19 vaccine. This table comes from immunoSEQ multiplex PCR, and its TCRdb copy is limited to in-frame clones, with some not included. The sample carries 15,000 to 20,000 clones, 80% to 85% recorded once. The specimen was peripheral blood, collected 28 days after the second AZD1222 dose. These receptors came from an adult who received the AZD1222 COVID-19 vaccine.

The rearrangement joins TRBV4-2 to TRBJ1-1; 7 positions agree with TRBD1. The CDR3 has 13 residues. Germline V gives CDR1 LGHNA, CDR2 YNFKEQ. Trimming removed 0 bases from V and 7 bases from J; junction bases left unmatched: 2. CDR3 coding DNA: TGTGCCAGCAGCCAAGACTGGGACAGTGAAGCTTTCTTT. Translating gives CASSQDWDSEAFF.

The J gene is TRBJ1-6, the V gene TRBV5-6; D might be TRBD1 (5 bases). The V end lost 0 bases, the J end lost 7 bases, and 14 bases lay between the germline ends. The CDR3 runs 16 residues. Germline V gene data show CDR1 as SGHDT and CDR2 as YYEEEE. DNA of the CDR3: TGTGCCAGCAGCTTGGATGCCGGGACCGGCAATTCACCCCTCCACTTT. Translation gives CASSLDAGTGNSPLHF.

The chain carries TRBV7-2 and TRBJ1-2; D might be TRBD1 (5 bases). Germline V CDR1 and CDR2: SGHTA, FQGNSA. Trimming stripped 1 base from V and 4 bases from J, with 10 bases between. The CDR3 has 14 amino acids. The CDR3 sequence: CASSLDLGPYGYTF. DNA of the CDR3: TGTGCCAGCAGCTTAGATCTGGGACCCTATGGCTACACCTTC.

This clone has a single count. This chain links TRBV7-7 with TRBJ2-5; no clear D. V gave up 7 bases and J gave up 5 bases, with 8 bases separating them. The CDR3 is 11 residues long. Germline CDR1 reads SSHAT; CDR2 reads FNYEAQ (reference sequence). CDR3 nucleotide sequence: TGTGCCAGCACCCCCCTGGAGACCCAGTACTTC. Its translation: CASTPLETQYF.

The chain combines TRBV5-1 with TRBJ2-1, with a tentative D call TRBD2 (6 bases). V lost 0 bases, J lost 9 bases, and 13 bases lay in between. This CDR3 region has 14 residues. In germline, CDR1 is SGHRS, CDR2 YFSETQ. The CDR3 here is CASSLVPGVSEQFF. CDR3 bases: TGCGCCAGCAGCTTGGTCCCGGGAGTGAGTGAGCAGTTCTTC.

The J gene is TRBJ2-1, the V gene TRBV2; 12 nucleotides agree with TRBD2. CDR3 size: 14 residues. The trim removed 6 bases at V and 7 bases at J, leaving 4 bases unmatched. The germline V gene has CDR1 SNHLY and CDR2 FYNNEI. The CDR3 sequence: CASRGLAGKNEQFF. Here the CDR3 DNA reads TGTGCCAGCAGAGGACTAGCGGGAAAAAATGAGCAGTTCTTC.

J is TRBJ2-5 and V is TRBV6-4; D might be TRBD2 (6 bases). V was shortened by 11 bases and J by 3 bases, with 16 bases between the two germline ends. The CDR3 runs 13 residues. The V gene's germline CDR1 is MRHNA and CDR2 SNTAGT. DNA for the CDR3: TGTGCCCATAGGGCTAGCGCCAAAGAGACCCAGTACTTC. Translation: CAHRASAKETQYF.

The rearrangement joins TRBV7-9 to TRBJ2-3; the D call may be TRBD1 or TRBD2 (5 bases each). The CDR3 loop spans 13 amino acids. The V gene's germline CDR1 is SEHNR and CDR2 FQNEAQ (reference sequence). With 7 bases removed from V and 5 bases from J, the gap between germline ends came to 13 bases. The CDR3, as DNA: TGTGCCAGCATGGGACCAGGTGGAGATACGCAGTATTTT. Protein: CASMGPGGDTQYF.

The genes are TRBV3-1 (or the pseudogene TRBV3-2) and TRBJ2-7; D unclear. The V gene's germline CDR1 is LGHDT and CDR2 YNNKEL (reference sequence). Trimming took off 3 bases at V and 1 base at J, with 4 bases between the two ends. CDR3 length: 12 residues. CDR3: CASSQKSYEQYF. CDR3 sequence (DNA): TGTGCCAGCAGCCAGAAATCCTACGAGCAGTACTTC.

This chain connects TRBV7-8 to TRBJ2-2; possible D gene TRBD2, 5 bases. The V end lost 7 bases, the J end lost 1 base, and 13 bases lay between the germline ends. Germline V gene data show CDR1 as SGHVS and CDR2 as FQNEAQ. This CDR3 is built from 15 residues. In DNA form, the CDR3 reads TGTGCCAGCACCCCGCGGCGGGTGAACACCGGGGAGCTGTTTTTT. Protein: CASTPRRVNTGELFF.

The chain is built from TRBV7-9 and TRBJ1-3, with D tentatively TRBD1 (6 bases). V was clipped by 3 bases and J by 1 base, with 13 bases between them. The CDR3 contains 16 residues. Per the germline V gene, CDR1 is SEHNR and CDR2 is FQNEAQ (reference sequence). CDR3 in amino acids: CASSFGLGASGNTIYF. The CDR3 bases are TGTGCCAGCAGCTTTGGGCTGGGGGCTTCTGGAAACACCATATATTTT.

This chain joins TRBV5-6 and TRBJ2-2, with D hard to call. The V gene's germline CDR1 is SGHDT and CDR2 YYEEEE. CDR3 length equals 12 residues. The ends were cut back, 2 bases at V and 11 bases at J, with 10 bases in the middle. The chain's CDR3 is CASSFLPAELFF. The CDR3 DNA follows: TGTGCCAGCAGCTTTCTGCCCGCTGAGCTGTTTTTT.

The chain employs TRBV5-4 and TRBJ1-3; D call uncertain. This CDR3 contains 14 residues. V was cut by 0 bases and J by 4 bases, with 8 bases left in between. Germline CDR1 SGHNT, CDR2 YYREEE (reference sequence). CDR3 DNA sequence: TGTGCCAGCAGCTTGGTGGGGAAGGGAAACACCATATATTTT. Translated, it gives CASSLVGKGNTIYF.

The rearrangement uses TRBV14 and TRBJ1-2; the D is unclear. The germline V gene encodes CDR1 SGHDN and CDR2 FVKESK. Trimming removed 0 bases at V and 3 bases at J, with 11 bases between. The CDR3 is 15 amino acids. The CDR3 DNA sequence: TGTGCCAGCAGCCAAGATCACGGGATCTACTATGGCTACACCTTC. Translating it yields CASSQDHGIYYGYTF.

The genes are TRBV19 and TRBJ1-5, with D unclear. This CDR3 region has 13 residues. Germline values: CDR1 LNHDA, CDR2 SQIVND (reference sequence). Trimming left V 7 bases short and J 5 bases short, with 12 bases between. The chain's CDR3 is CASMKSKDQPQHF. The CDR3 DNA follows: TGTGCCAGTATGAAGAGTAAAGATCAGCCCCAGCATTTT.

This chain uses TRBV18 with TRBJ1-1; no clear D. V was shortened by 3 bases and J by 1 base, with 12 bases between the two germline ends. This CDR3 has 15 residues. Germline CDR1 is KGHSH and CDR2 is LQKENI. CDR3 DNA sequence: TGTGCCAGCTCACCCCTCGGGAGGACGAACACTGAAGCTTTCTTT. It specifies CASSPLGRTNTEAFF.

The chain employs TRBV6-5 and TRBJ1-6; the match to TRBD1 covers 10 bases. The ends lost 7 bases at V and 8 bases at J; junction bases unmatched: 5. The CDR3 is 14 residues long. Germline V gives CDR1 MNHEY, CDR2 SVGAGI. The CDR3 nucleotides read TGTGCCAGCACCGTGGGACAGGGGTATTCACCCCTCCACTTT. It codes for CASTVGQGYSPLHF.

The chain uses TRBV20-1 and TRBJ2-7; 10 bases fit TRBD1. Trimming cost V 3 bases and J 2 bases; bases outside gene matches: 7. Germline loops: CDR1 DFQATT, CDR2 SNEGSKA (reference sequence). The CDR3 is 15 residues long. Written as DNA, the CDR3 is TGCAGTGCTAGTGAGACAGGGGGCGACCCCTACGAGCAGTACTTC. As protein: CSASETGGDPYEQYF.

CDR3 sequence reads: CASSYEAGLTDTQYF. In nucleotides, the CDR3 is TGTGCCAGCAGTTATGAGGCGGGACTCACAGATACGCAGTATTTT. The chain combines TRBV6-6 with TRBJ2-3; possibly TRBD2 for D (6 bases). Germline CDR1 is MNHNY and CDR2 is SVGAGI (reference sequence). The CDR3 runs to 15 residues. The V gene lost 3 bases and the J gene lost 2 bases, with 12 bases spanning the gap.

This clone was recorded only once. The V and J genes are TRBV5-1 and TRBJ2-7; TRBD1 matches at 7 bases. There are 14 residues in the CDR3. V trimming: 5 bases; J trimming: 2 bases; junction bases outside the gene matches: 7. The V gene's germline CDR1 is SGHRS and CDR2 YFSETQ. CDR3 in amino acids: CASSRDGTAYEQYF. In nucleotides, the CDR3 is TGCGCCAGCAGTCGGGACGGGACAGCCTACGAGCAGTACTTC.

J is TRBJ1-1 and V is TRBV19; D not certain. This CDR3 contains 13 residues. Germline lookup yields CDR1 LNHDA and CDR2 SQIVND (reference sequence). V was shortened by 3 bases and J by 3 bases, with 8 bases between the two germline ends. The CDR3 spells CASSISRDTEAFF. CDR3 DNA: TGTGCCAGTAGTATCTCCCGGGACACTGAAGCTTTCTTT.

CDR3 sequence: CSASPTGDQRKSTDTQYF. DNA for the CDR3: TGCAGTGCTAGTCCCACAGGGGACCAGCGGAAGAGCACAGATACGCAGTATTTT. The chain links TRBV20-1 to TRBJ2-3, with TRBD1 matching 7 bases. The CDR3 sequence is 18 residues long. V shed 3 bases, J shed 0 bases, and the junction held 15 bases outside the gene matches. Germline loops: CDR1 DFQATT, CDR2 SNEGSKA (reference sequence).